The rows below give T cell receptor beta chains drawn from one sample of a study of cytomegalovirus exposure and HLA in healthy donors. Only in-frame clones appear in the TCRdb table, and some are missing; sequencing was by immunoSEQ multiplex PCR. This sample has 200,000 or so clones, with less than 90% found just once. The sample comprised PBMCs. All receptors come from a boy under 18 in good health and CMV-seronegative. Each CDR3 is given with its conserved first and last residue.

V gene,J gene,CDR3 protein
TRBV15,TRBJ2-1,CATSRWTISSNEQFF
TRBV7-2,TRBJ2-5,CASSFPLAVFQETQYF
TRBV7-2,TRBJ1-4,CASSSHREINEKLFF
TRBV5-8,TRBJ2-3,CASSSGHPDTQYF
TRBV19,TRBJ1-5,CASYGQGNQPQHF
TRBV18,TRBJ2-7,CASSPNPDGDYEQYF
TRBV20-1,TRBJ1-1,CSASDGTEAFF
TRBV7-3,TRBJ1-2,CASSTTGGGDGYTF
TRBV6-5,TRBJ2-7,CASRSQLVNEQYF
TRBV7-9,TRBJ2-5,CASSPLLAGGQETQYF
TRBV13,TRBJ2-7,CASGLAGGLSSYEQYF
TRBV2,TRBJ2-7,CASSDGARQGTYEQYF